Here is one T cell receptor (beta chain) with its context. The data belong to a study of technical replicates of blood from a few donors. Germline-derived CDR1 and CDR2 are GTSNPN and SVGIG (reference sequence). V shed 0 bases, J shed 4 bases, and the junction held 15 bases outside the gene matches. This CDR3 has 18 amino acids. Only in-frame clones appear in the TCRdb table, and some are missing; sequencing was by immunoSEQ multiplex PCR. The data hold under 15,000 clones, with 65% to 85% observed a single time. Sequencing used PBMCs. This chain links TRBV30 with TRBJ2-1; 7 bases agree with TRBD1. This sequence was found in a human donor in good health. The CDR3 loop is CAWSVRDSVNPGYNEQFF. CDR3 nucleotide sequence: TGTGCCTGGAGTGTACGGGACAGTGTAAATCCCGGGTACAATGAGCAGTTCTTC.